This T cell receptor beta chain is drawn from a study of tumor-infiltrating lymphocytes in primary liver carcinoma. Across the study: Patients' primary liver carcinoma was surgically resected. Stage T1-T3 N0M0 and a size of roughly 4.2 to 11 cm characterized the tumors.

The study extracted blood RNA from unsorted whole blood and also extracted germline DNA. Germline V gene sequence: CDR1 GTSNPN, CDR2 SVGIG (reference sequence). The CDR3 contains 14 residues. V lost 7 bases to trimming and J lost 3 bases, with 18 bases between them. In the case of this clonotype: The antigen remains undetermined. It is likely a read error, because the conserved phenylalanine at the end of the CDR3 is missing.

The input was 450 to 500 ng total RNA; TCR beta cDNA was made from it with a constant-region primer. Construction of TCR beta libraries relied on three successive nested multiplex PCR rounds employing slightly modified ARM-PCR. Use of TRBV1-TRBV30 forward primers with a C-beta reverse primer characterized the first two PCR rounds, which lasted about 10 cycles each. TCRdb re-derived calls from the multiplex PCR reads in MiXCR, one entry per CDR3 protein. The table has 320,000 or so distinct CDR3 sequences, about 60% seen once. Overall study findings and caveats: Tumors had a top-250-clone fraction that was significantly higher than blood (p = 0.039). Tumor-adjacent and tumor-blood pairs displayed less overlap than did pairs of tumor regions.

The clonotype was recovered from a man aged 40-50 years with primary liver carcinoma and hepatitis B virus infection. V is TRBV30 and J is TRBJ2-5, with a tentative D call TRBD1 (5 bases). Specimen: peripheral blood. CDR3 sequence: CASTTPDTKETQYS. In DNA, the CDR3 is TGTGCCTCTACGACTCCGGACACAAAAGAGACCCAGTACTCC.